The next 3 T cell receptor beta chains were all read from a single sample in a study of long-term antiretroviral therapy in people with HIV. Researchers report immunoSEQ v3.0 was run at survey level. Assay: immunoSEQ multiplex PCR; the TCRdb copy retains only in-frame clones and omits some. The data contain 20,000 or so clones, 65% to 80% of them singletons. The material sequenced was unsorted PBMCs, taken 0.5 years before starting antiretroviral therapy. The receptors were sampled from a man between 18 and 29 years old with HIV.

V and J are TRBV5-8 and TRBJ2-3; a weak D match, TRBD1 (6 bases). With 9 bases removed from V and 0 bases from J, the gap between germline ends came to 17 bases. The CDR3 is 15 residues long. Germline CDR1 is SGHTS and CDR2 is YDEGEE. The CDR3 sequence is CAIMETGHSTDTQYF. The CDR3 region has the DNA TGTGCCATCATGGAGACGGGACATAGCACAGATACGCAGTATTTT.

This clone showed up just a few times. The chain couples TRBV7-9 to TRBJ1-1; unclear D gene. Trimming removed 3 bases from V and 6 bases from J, with 17 bases in between. CDR3 length: 15 amino acids. The germline gives CDR1 SEHNR, CDR2 FQNEAQ (reference sequence). The CDR3 nucleotides are TGTGCCAGCAGCTTGATAAGGGTTGCGGGTCCTGAAGCTTTCTTT. Encoded protein: CASSLIRVAGPEAFF.

The V and J genes are TRBV4-1 and TRBJ1-5; TRBD1 matches at 7 bases. Germline CDR1 and CDR2: MGHRA and YSYEKL. The CDR3 is made up of 15 amino acids. Germline trimming cut 0 bases from V and 5 bases from J; bases unmatched to any gene: 4. This CDR3 reads CASSQDRTGYQPQHF. In DNA, the CDR3 is TGCGCCAGCAGCCAAGATCGGACAGGTTATCAGCCCCAGCATTTT.